Given below is one TCR beta chain in context. Its antigen is undetermined. Once cultured for approximately ten days, the cells underwent separation to obtain CD4+ T cells. It was two doses of either the BNT162b2 or mRNA-1273 vaccine that participants received. The repertoire was sequenced with immunoSEQ multiplex PCR; TCRdb's copy has only in-frame clones and lacks some. The sample consists of about 73,000 clones, around 70% of them appearing once. V lost 2 bases to trimming and J lost 7 bases; unmatched junction nucleotides: 4. The CDR3 runs to 13 residues. Germline CDR1 and CDR2: LGHDT and YNNKEL (reference sequence). The data are from a study of vaccination effects on CD4 cells after COVID-19.

The TCR comes from a human donor who received a COVID-19 vaccine. V usage is TRBV3-1 (or the pseudogene TRBV3-2) and J usage is TRBJ2-7; 8 positions agree with TRBD2. Sequencing used CD4+ T cells from PBMCs cultured without peptide, obtained after COVID-19 vaccination. The CDR3 region is CASSQTRGGEQYV. The CDR3 region has the DNA TGTGCCAGCAGCCAAACCCGGGGGGGGGAGCAGTACGTC.